The T cell receptor (beta chain) under discussion was sequenced for a study of T cells in Graves' hyperthyroidism and ophthalmopathy. Study in general: Once the initial diagnosis was made, peripheral blood was obtained before any treatment.

It was RNA transcripts that yielded the amplified TCR beta CDR3 regions. HTBI primers drove first-round RT-PCR of the TCR CDR3. MiXCR, applied by TCRdb to the multiplex PCR reads, yields one record per CDR3 protein. The table includes a few hundred thousand distinct CDR3 sequences, roughly 14% detected once. Trimming cost V 3 bases and J 2 bases; bases outside gene matches: 12. Looked up from germline, CDR1 is KGHDR and CDR2 is SFDVKD. CDR3 length: 18 amino acids. General study results and limits: Blood also showed most of the thyroid clonotypes that were expanded above 0.001. Researchers report that a 13 V-J model separated ophthalmopathy from stable hyperthyroidism.

Ten or more counts support this clonotype. Its antigen is still unknown. Sequencing was carried out using blood. The clonotype comes from a woman in her twenties or thirties with Graves' hyperthyroidism that later progressed to Graves' ophthalmopathy. V and J are TRBV24-1 and TRBJ2-3, with 8 bases fitting TRBD1. In DNA, the CDR3 is TGTGCCACCAGTGATCATCGGACAGGGAGTTCTTACACAGATACGCAGTATTTT. Encoded protein: CATSDHRTGSSYTDTQYF.